These 30 T cell receptor beta chains share one sample of origin, sequenced in a study of technical replicates of blood from a few donors. TCRdb's table, derived via immunoSEQ multiplex PCR, lists solely in-frame clones and lacks some. The sample holds 75,000 to 100,000 clones, under 95% seen once. The sequenced material came from T cells isolated from PBMCs. The receptors derive from a human donor in good health.

This chain connects TRBV9 to TRBJ1-3; D unclear. Germline V lookup: CDR1 SGDLS, CDR2 YYNGEE. The CDR3 is 14 amino acids. V gave up 6 bases and J gave up 1 base, with 11 bases separating them. The CDR3 protein is CASNEEQSGNTIYF. DNA of the CDR3: TGTGCCAGCAACGAGGAGCAATCTGGAAACACCATATATTTT.

The chain combines TRBV5-1 with TRBJ1-2; D remains unclear. V lost 0 bases and J lost 4, with 10 bases in between. This CDR3 has 14 amino acids. Germline lookup yields CDR1 SGHRS and CDR2 YFSETQ. CDR3 bases: TGCGCCAGCAGCTTGGCCTTGGCAGGCTATGGCTACACCTTC. Translating it yields CASSLALAGYGYTF.

This clone has a handful of counts. V is TRBV27 and J is TRBJ1-1, with a possible D match to TRBD1 (5 bases). The CDR3 is made up of 13 amino acids. V shed 3 bases and J shed 6 bases, with 11 bases lying between them. CDR1 and CDR2 (germline): MNHEY, SMNVEV (reference sequence). The CDR3, as DNA: TGTGCCAGCAGTTTCGGGGGAGGTGCTGAAGCTTTCTTT. Translation gives CASSFGGGAEAFF.

CDR3 sequence (DNA): TGTGCCAGCAGCCCGGGGTCTGGGGCCAACGTCCTGACTTTC. Its protein product is CASSPGSGANVLTF. This chain uses TRBV5-8 with TRBJ2-6; a possible D gene is TRBD2 (5 bases). Germline V lookup: CDR1 SGHTS, CDR2 YDEGEE. This CDR3 is 14 amino acids long. V was clipped by 4 bases and J by 1 base, with 6 bases between them.

The chain couples TRBV28 to TRBJ2-5, with 11 bases lining up with TRBD1. The J segment lost 4 bases and the V segment lost 6 bases, leaving 4 bases of the junction unmatched. Germline values: CDR1 MDHEN, CDR2 SYDVKM. The CDR3 totals 14 residues. Here the CDR3 DNA reads TGTGCCAGCAGCCGCGGGACAGGGGGAGAGACCCAGTACTTC. Translating gives CASSRGTGGETQYF.

V gene TRBV28 combines with J gene TRBJ2-7; a possible D gene is TRBD2 (6 bases). This CDR3 is built from 18 residues. Trimming removed 1 base at V and 4 bases at J, with 23 bases between. Per the germline V gene, CDR1 is MDHEN and CDR2 is SYDVKM. CDR3 region: CASSLLIVSQAGGYEQYF. CDR3 DNA sequence: TGTGCCAGCAGTTTATTAATAGTATCACAGGCCGGGGGTTACGAGCAGTACTTC.

J is TRBJ2-7 and V is TRBV7-9; TRBD2 matches at 7 bases. V shed 3 bases and J 3 bases; nucleotides not matched to a gene: 5. Germline loops: CDR1 SEHNR, CDR2 FQNEAQ (reference sequence). The CDR3 is made up of 14 amino acids. The CDR3 nucleotides are TGTGCCAGCAGCTTGGTTTCGGGGGGCTACGAGCAGTACTTC. This translates into CASSLVSGGYEQYF.

This chain uses TRBV9 with TRBJ1-6; D is possibly TRBD1 (6 bases). The CDR3 runs to 13 residues. Per germline, CDR1 SGDLS and CDR2 YYNGEE. Trimming took off 2 bases at V and 13 bases at J, with 13 bases between the two ends. In nucleotides, the CDR3 is TGTGCCAGCAGCGTGGCAGGGGATAATCCCCTCCACTTT. This gives the protein CASSVAGDNPLHF. The variable domain in full, completed from reference TRBV9 and TRBJ1-6, reads DSGVTQTPKHLITATGQRVTLRCSPRSGDLSVYWYQQSLDQGLQFLIQYYNGEERAKGNILERFSAQQFPDLHSELNLSSLELGDSALYFCASSVAGDNPLHFGNGTRLTVT.

The chain employs TRBV2 and TRBJ2-7; D is uncertain. Trimming left V 5 bases short and J 1 base short, with 12 bases between. Germline CDR1 is SNHLY and CDR2 is FYNNEI. CDR3 length equals 14 residues. The CDR3 reads CASSKNPASYEQYF. The CDR3 bases are TGTGCCAGCAGTAAAAACCCCGCGTCCTACGAGCAGTACTTC. Looking up the rest from reference TRBV2 and TRBJ2-7 gives the full variable domain: EPEVTQTPSHQVTQMGQEVILRCVPISNHLYFYWYRQILGQKVEFLVSFYNNEISEKSEIFDDQFSVERPDGSNFTLKIRSTKLEDSAMYFCASSKNPASYEQYFGPGTRLTVT.

V gene TRBV6-6 combines with J gene TRBJ2-1; possibly TRBD2 for D (6 bases). CDR3 length: 15 residues. The germline V gene encodes CDR1 MNHNY and CDR2 SVGAGI (reference sequence). Trimming took off 0 bases at V and 8 bases at J, with 14 bases between the two ends. The CDR3 protein is CASSYSTRSLDEQFF. The CDR3 DNA reads TGTGCCAGCAGTTACTCGACTAGGTCTCTGGATGAGCAGTTCTTC.

The chain uses TRBV5-1 and TRBJ1-2; D gene uncertain. Germline CDR1 and CDR2: SGHRS and YFSETQ. V gave up 1 base and J gave up 3 bases, with 13 bases separating them. CDR3 length: 15 amino acids. This CDR3 is CASSLLSVSDYGYTF. The CDR3 nucleotides read TGCGCCAGCAGCTTGCTTTCCGTAAGCGACTATGGCTACACCTTC.

The chain joins TRBV4-1 to TRBJ1-5; TRBD1 agrees at 9 bases. The length of the CDR3 is 16 residues. Trimming at V came to 1 base and at J to 5 bases, leaving 6 bases not matched to a gene. Germline CDR1 is MGHRA and CDR2 is YSYEKL. CDR3 nucleotide sequence: TGCGCCAGCAGCCAAGGCCGGGACAGGGATTATCAGCCCCAGCATTTT. The encoded protein is CASSQGRDRDYQPQHF.

V is TRBV27 and J is TRBJ2-7; no clear D. With 2 bases removed from V and 5 bases from J, the gap between germline ends came to 10 bases. CDR1 MNHEY and CDR2 SMNVEV come from the germline V gene (reference sequence). CDR3 length: 13 residues. CDR3 sequence reads: CASSLTQLHEQYF. The CDR3, as DNA: TGTGCCAGCAGTTTAACCCAACTGCACGAGCAGTACTTC.

The genes are TRBV29-1 and TRBJ2-7, with 7 bases lining up with TRBD1. Germline V gene data show CDR1 as SQVTM and CDR2 as ANQGSEA. The CDR3 has 16 residues. V shed 3 bases and J 1 base; nucleotides not matched to a gene: 12. DNA for the CDR3: TGCAGCGTTGAGGACCCGGCAGGGGGTGGGTCCTACGAGCAGTACTTC. It yields the protein CSVEDPAGGGSYEQYF.

In this sample, this clone turned up once. This chain joins TRBV5-6 and TRBJ2-3, with D perhaps TRBD2 (5 bases). Germline values: CDR1 SGHDT, CDR2 YYEEEE. The CDR3 has 14 amino acids. V lost 2 bases to trimming and J lost 2 bases, with 9 bases between them. Here the CDR3 reads CASSFQRTTDTQYF. CDR3 in DNA: TGTGCCAGCAGCTTTCAGCGGACCACAGATACGCAGTATTTT.

J is TRBJ2-7 and V is TRBV28; D is possibly TRBD1 (6 bases). Trimming stripped 5 bases from V and 3 bases from J, with 20 bases between. Germline V gene sequence: CDR1 MDHEN, CDR2 SYDVKM. The CDR3 consists of 16 residues. This CDR3 is CASSPPTTGSDYEQYF. DNA of the CDR3: TGTGCCAGCAGTCCGCCCACCACAGGGAGTGACTACGAGCAGTACTTC.

This clone is a singleton in its sample. This chain uses TRBV7-9 with TRBJ2-7; TRBD2 agrees at 7 bases. The germline gives CDR1 SEHNR, CDR2 FQNEAQ (reference sequence). J was trimmed by 0 bases and V by 2 bases; bases with no gene match: 7. The CDR3 runs 16 residues. The CDR3 protein is CASSLPASGSSYEQYF. The CDR3 DNA is TGTGCCAGCAGCTTACCCGCTAGCGGCAGCTCCTACGAGCAGTACTTC.

The V call is TRBV10-1, the J call TRBJ2-1, with 8 nucleotides matching TRBD1. Unmatched junction bases numbered 5, after V lost 6 bases and J lost 4 bases. Per germline, CDR1 WNHNN and CDR2 SYGVQD (reference sequence). The CDR3 covers 14 residues. CDR3 sequence (DNA): TGCGCCAGCAGCCCGGGACAGGTTTACAATGAGCAGTTCTTC. As protein: CASSPGQVYNEQFF.

The V gene is TRBV6-1, the J gene TRBJ2-7; D might be TRBD1 (6 bases). V lost 7 bases and J lost 1, with 14 bases in between. The CDR3 has 14 residues. Germline CDR1 reads MNHNS; CDR2 reads SASEGT. The CDR3, as DNA: TGTGCCAGCAATAGTCAACAGGGATCCTACGAGCAGTACTTC. It codes for CASNSQQGSYEQYF.

This chain links TRBV2 with TRBJ2-1; 10 bases line up with TRBD1. The CDR3 has 14 residues. Losses at the gene ends were 4 bases for V and 4 bases for J; bases not matched to a gene: 1. Per the germline V gene, CDR1 is SNHLY and CDR2 is FYNNEI. The DNA of the CDR3 is TGTGCCAGCAGTGGACAGGGGGCATACAATGAGCAGTTCTTC. Translation gives CASSGQGAYNEQFF.

The CDR3 region is CSVEDSPNSGFNEQYF. The CDR3 DNA reads as TGCAGCGTTGAAGATAGCCCAAACTCCGGGTTCAACGAGCAGTACTTC. The chain recombines TRBV29-1 with TRBJ2-7; D unresolved. CDR3 length: 16 residues. V lost 0 bases, J lost 5 bases, and 20 bases lay in between. Looked up from germline, CDR1 is SQVTM and CDR2 is ANQGSEA.

DNA of the CDR3: TGCGCCAGCAGGAGGGGGGGCGGTTCGGGCTACACCTTC. It encodes CASRRGGGSGYTF. V and J are TRBV5-1 and TRBJ1-2; TRBD1 might be the D (6 bases). Germline CDR1 and CDR2: SGHRS and YFSETQ. Trimming took 5 bases from V and 8 from J, leaving 16 bases between them. The length of the CDR3 is 13 residues.

The chain uses TRBV13 and TRBJ2-6; D uncertain. Between the trimmed V and J ends, which lost 2 bases and 2 bases, there was a span of 4 bases. Germline CDR1 is PRHDT and CDR2 is FYEKMQ (reference sequence). The length of the CDR3 is 14 residues. The CDR3 nucleotides are TGTGCCAGCAGCTTACTTGCTGGGGCCAACGTCCTGACTTTC. Encoded protein: CASSLLAGANVLTF.

The rearrangement joins TRBV27 to TRBJ1-2, with TRBD1 identical over 8 bases. Per germline, CDR1 MNHEY and CDR2 SMNVEV (reference sequence). CDR3 size: 13 residues. V dropped 5 bases and J dropped 5; count of bases not matched to a gene: 4. In nucleotides, the CDR3 is TGTGCCAGCAGTCTACGACAGGGGTATGGCTACACCTTC. This codes for CASSLRQGYGYTF.

This clone was found once. The J gene is TRBJ2-2, the V gene TRBV7-8; D not resolved. There are 15 residues in the CDR3. V shed 1 base and J shed 4 bases, with 10 bases lying between them. Germline V gives CDR1 SGHVS, CDR2 FQNEAQ. The CDR3 DNA sequence: TGTGCCAGCAGCTTAGTTGTTGCGGTCACCGGGGAGCTGTTTTTT. Its translation: CASSLVVAVTGELFF.

V usage is TRBV9 and J usage is TRBJ2-5, with 13 bases lining up with TRBD2. This CDR3 has 14 amino acids. Germline V gene lookup returns CDR1 SGDLS and CDR2 YYNGEE. V gave up 7 bases and J gave up 5 bases; unmatched junction bases: 5. DNA of the CDR3: TGTGCCAGCGGGGGGACTAGCGGGGATGAGACCCAGTACTTC. The encoded protein is CASGGTSGDETQYF.

The chain couples TRBV18 to TRBJ2-3, with 9 bases identical to TRBD2. J was trimmed by 4 bases and V by 3 bases; bases with no gene match: 2. The CDR3 consists of 14 residues. Germline loops: CDR1 KGHSH, CDR2 LQKENI. The CDR3 protein is CASSPSGSADTQYF. In nucleotides, the CDR3 is TGTGCCAGCTCACCTAGCGGGAGTGCAGATACGCAGTATTTT.

V usage is TRBV18 and J usage is TRBJ1-2, with 7 bases aligning to TRBD1. In germline, CDR1 is KGHSH, CDR2 LQKENI. The V gene end was trimmed by 0 bases and the J gene end by 4 bases; junction bases not matched to a gene: 2. The CDR3 runs to 14 residues. The CDR3 DNA reads as TGTGCCAGCTCACCACCGGGGACAGTCTATGGCTACACCTTC. Its translation: CASSPPGTVYGYTF.

The rearrangement links TRBV20-1 to TRBJ1-2; tentative D call: TRBD1 (5 bases). The length of the CDR3 is 11 residues. Germline values: CDR1 DFQATT, CDR2 SNEGSKA (reference sequence). The V and J ends lost 6 bases and 6 bases respectively, with 11 bases between them. The CDR3 region is CSAITGDGYTF. The CDR3 DNA reads TGCAGTGCCATAACAGGAGATGGCTACACCTTC.

The genes are TRBV4-1 and TRBJ2-1, with 12 nucleotides matching TRBD2. Germline V CDR1 and CDR2: MGHRA, YSYEKL. Trimming cost V 4 bases and J 5 bases; bases outside gene matches: 3. CDR3 length: 15 amino acids. The CDR3 nucleotides read TGCGCCAGCAGCCCCGGACTAGCGGGAAACAATGAGCAGTTCTTC. Protein product: CASSPGLAGNNEQFF.